Listed here are 11 T cell receptor beta chains from one sample, sequenced in a study of PD-L1 blockade in urothelial cancer (dated by TCRdb to about 2017). Library generation was performed with the immunoSEQ multiplex PCR assay. TCRdb limited this immuneACCESS table to in-frame rearrangements with V and J called. A share of clones is missing; checked studies link under half to unresolved V genes, and the rest is unexplained. In this sample the table shows about 43,000 clones, 85% to 90% of which occur a single time. The top ten clonotypes cover about 14% of the sample. The sequencing used PBMCs, collected around atezolizumab (anti-PD-L1) treatment. The receptors originated from a woman aged 60 to 75 with urothelial cancer.

This sequence joins TRBV18 and TRBJ1-2, with D tentatively TRBD1 (6 bases). CDR1 is KGHSH, CDR2 LQKENI, per germline. Trimming left V 0 bases short and J 5 bases short, with 13 bases between. CDR3 length: 15 residues. The CDR3 DNA reads as TGTGCCAGCTCACCACCAGGGGGAGAGACATATGGCTACACCTTC. Protein product: CASSPPGGETYGYTF.

The rearrangement links TRBV4-3 to TRBJ2-7; D unresolved. V lost 4 bases and J 0 bases, leaving 7 bases between the germline ends. Germline lookup yields CDR1 LGHNA and CDR2 YSLEER. This CDR3 is built from 13 residues. The CDR3 protein is CASSPQISYEQYF. The DNA for the CDR3 is TGCGCCAGCAGCCCACAGATCTCCTACGAGCAGTACTTC.

The rearrangement joins TRBV5-4 to TRBJ2-2, with a weak D call TRBD2 (5 bases). V lost 0 bases and J lost 8, with 8 bases in between. Germline V gives CDR1 SGHNT, CDR2 YYREEE (reference sequence). There are 13 residues in the CDR3. Written as DNA, the CDR3 is TGTGCCAGCAGCTTGGCCAGGAGGGGGGAGCTGTTTTTT. It is translated as CASSLARRGELFF.

The gene calls are TRBV9 and TRBJ2-3; D gene uncertain. The CDR3 sequence is 14 residues long. Trimming shortened V by 4 bases and J by 0 bases, and 9 bases separated the two germline ends. Germline V gene data show CDR1 as SGDLS and CDR2 as YYNGEE. The CDR3, as DNA: TGTGCCAGCAGCTCCACTACTAGCACAGATACGCAGTATTTT. Its translation: CASSSTTSTDTQYF.

This chain joins TRBV5-1 and TRBJ2-1, with 12 nucleotides matching TRBD2. Germline CDR1 SGHRS, CDR2 YFSETQ. The CDR3 has 17 residues. The J segment lost 7 bases and the V segment lost 3 bases, leaving 11 bases of the junction unmatched. CDR3 DNA: TGCGCCAGCAGCTCGGGACTAGGACTAGCGGGAAAGAATGAGCAGTTCTTC. Residues: CASSSGLGLAGKNEQFF.

The chain combines TRBV10-2 with TRBJ2-7; 8 bases match TRBD2. The V gene end was trimmed by 6 bases and the J gene end by 2 bases; junction bases not matched to a gene: 6. This CDR3 region has 14 residues. In germline, CDR1 is WSHSY, CDR2 SAAADI. The CDR3 coding sequence is TGCGCCAGCAGGCGCGGGGGGCCTACCTACGAGCAGTACTTC. This translates into CASRRGGPTYEQYF.

V is TRBV18 and J is TRBJ1-5; TRBD1 matches at 9 bases. The CDR3 totals 17 residues. Germline lookup yields CDR1 KGHSH and CDR2 LQKENI. V dropped 2 bases and J dropped 3; count of bases not matched to a gene: 8. CDR3 residues: CASSPSWGTGINQPQHF. The CDR3 DNA follows: TGTGCCAGCTCACCATCATGGGGGACAGGGATCAATCAGCCCCAGCATTTT.

The J gene is TRBJ2-7, the V gene TRBV7-2; 9 nucleotides agree with TRBD2. The CDR3 sequence is 16 residues long. V lost 4 bases to trimming and J lost 3 bases; unmatched junction nucleotides: 10. Germline loops: CDR1 SGHTA, CDR2 FQGNSA. CDR3 loop: CASSSRYRREGYEQYF. CDR3 coding DNA: TGTGCCAGCAGCTCACGTTACAGGCGGGAGGGCTACGAGCAGTACTTC.

The chain is built from TRBV4-3 and TRBJ1-3; tentatively, D is TRBD1 (5 bases). CDR1 and CDR2 (germline): LGHNA, YSLEER. The V and J ends lost 0 bases and 3 bases respectively, with 9 bases between them. The CDR3 has 15 amino acids. DNA of the CDR3: TGCGCCAGCAGCCAAGATTGGGGGGGTGGAAACACCATATATTTT. Translation: CASSQDWGGGNTIYF.

The rearrangement links TRBV7-2 to TRBJ2-1; 11 nucleotides match TRBD2. V gave up 5 bases and J gave up 0 bases; unmatched junction bases: 12. Germline V gene data show CDR1 as SGHTA and CDR2 as FQGNSA. The length of the CDR3 is 19 residues. The CDR3 DNA is TGTGCCAGCAGCCTTCCGGGACTAGCGGATACGAGCTCCTACAATGAGCAGTTCTTC. This gives the protein CASSLPGLADTSSYNEQFF.

This clone is a singleton in its sample. V is TRBV7-8 and J is TRBJ2-7, with 9 bases matching TRBD2. The CDR3 covers 15 residues. V shed 5 bases, J shed 0 bases, and the junction held 5 bases outside the gene matches. CDR1 and CDR2 (germline): SGHVS, FQNEAQ. The CDR3 nucleotides are TGTGCCAGCAGCCAACTAGCGGGCGCCTCCTACGAGCAGTACTTC. Translating gives CASSQLAGASYEQYF.